The sequence of this TCR beta chain was determined in a study of blood T cells in healthy people across ages. Study results and caveats: Unsorted PBMC input precluded a conclusive naive versus antigen-experienced comparison.

Combining a sample-barcoded 5' primer with a J-beta primer mix, a second PCR ran for roughly 6 to 11 cycles. TCRdb processed the 5' RACE reads anew with MiXCR; each CDR3 protein has one entry. Of some 1,500,000 distinct CDR3 sequences detected, roughly 43% appear once; the ten largest clones hold around 4%. Isolated per sample were at least 7 million PBMCs. Germline assignment: CDR1 MNHNY and CDR2 SVGAGI (reference sequence). This CDR3 is 15 amino acids long. V lost 7 bases to trimming and J lost 4 bases; unmatched junction nucleotides: 12. As concerns this clonotype: As yet, its antigen is unknown.

Sequenced material: blood. The TCR comes from a young woman in good health. The rearrangement joins TRBV6-6 to TRBJ2-5; 7 nucleotides align to TRBD1. The CDR3 spells CASKILTGDGETQYF. CDR3 nucleotide sequence: TGTGCCAGCAAGATCTTAACAGGGGATGGAGAGACCCAGTACTTC.